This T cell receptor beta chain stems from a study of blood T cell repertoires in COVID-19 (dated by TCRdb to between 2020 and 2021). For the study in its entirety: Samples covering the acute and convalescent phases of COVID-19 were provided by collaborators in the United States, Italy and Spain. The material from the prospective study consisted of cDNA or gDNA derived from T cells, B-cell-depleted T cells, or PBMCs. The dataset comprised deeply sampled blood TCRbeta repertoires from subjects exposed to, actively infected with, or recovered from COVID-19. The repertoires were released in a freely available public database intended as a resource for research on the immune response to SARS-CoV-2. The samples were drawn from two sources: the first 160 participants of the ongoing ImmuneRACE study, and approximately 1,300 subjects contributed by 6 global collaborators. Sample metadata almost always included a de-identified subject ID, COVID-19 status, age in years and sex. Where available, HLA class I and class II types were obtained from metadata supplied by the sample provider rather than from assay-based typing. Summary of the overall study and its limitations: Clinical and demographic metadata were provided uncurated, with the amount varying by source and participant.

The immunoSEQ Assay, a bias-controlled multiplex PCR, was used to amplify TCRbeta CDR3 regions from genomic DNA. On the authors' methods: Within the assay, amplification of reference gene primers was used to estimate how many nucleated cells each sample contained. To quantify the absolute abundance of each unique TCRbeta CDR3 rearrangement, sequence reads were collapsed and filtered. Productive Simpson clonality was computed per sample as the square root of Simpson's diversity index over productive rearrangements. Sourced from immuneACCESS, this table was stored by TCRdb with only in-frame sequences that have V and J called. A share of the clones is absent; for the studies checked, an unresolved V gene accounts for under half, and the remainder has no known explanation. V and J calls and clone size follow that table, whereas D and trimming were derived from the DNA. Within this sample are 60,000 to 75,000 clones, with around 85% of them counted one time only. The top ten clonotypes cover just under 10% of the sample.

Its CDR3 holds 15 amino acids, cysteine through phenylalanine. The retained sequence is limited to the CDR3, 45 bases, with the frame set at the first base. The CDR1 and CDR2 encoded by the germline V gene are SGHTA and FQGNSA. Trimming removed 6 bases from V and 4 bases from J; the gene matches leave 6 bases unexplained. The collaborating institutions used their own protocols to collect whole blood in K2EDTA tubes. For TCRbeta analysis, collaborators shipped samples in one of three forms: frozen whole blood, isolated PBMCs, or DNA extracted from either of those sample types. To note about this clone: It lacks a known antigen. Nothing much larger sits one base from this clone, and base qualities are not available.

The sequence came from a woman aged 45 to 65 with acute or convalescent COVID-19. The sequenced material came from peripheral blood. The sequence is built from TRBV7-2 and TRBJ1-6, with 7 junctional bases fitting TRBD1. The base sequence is TGTGCCAGCAGGCGTGAACAGGGGTATAATTCACCCCTCCACTTT. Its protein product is CASRREQGYNSPLHF.